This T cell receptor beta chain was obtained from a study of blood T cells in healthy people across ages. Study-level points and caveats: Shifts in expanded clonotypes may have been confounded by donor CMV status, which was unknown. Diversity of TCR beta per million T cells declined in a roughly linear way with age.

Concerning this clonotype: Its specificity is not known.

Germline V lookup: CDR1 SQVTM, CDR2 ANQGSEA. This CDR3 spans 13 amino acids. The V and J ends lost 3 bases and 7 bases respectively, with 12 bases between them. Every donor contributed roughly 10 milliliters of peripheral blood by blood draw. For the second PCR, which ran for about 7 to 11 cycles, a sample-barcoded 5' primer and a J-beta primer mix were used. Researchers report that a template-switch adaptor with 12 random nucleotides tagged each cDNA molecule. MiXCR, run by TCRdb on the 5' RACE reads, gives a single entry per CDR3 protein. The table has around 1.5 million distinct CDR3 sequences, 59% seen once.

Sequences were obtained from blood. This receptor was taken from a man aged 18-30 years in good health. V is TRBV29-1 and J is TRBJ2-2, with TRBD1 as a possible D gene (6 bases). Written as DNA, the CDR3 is TGCAGCGTTGATACGAGGGGACACGGGGAGCTGTTTTTT. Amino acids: CSVDTRGHGELFF.